A single sample gave rise to the 28 T cell receptor beta chains below, sequenced in a study of blood T cell repertoires in COVID-19. Only in-frame clones appear in the TCRdb table, and some are missing; sequencing was by immunoSEQ multiplex PCR. The sample contains 130,000 to 150,000 clones, around 87% of which appear only once. Specimen: peripheral blood. Receptors were obtained from a man older than 75 with acute or convalescent COVID-19.

V and J are TRBV19 and TRBJ2-5; 7 nucleotides agree with TRBD1. With V trimmed by 8 bases and J by 2 bases, 5 bases remained unmatched. The CDR3 totals 13 residues. Germline V gene sequence: CDR1 LNHDA, CDR2 SQIVND (reference sequence). CDR3 sequence: CASRYRGQETQYF. CDR3 bases: TGTGCCAGTCGATACAGGGGACAAGAGACCCAGTACTTC. The variable domain in full, with the rest retrieved from reference TRBV19 and TRBJ2-5, is DGGITQSPKYLFRKEGQNVTLSCEQNLNHDAMYWYRQDPGQGLRLIYYSQIVNDFQKGDIAEGYSVSREKKESFPLTVTSAQKNPTAFYLCASRYRGQETQYFGPGTRLLVL.

The gene calls are TRBV6-5 and TRBJ1-5; D is unresolved. Germline CDR1 reads MNHEY; CDR2 reads SVGAGI. The CDR3 sequence is 14 residues long. Trimming pared 5 bases from V and 7 bases from J, leaving 15 bases between. The CDR3 DNA is TGTGCCAGCAGTCCGGCGGGAATAAGCCAGCCCCAGCATTTT. Translated, it gives CASSPAGISQPQHF.

The table lists this clone with a count of one. This chain connects TRBV19 to TRBJ1-6; 8 bases are shared with TRBD1. Germline V CDR1 and CDR2: LNHDA, SQIVND (reference sequence). The CDR3 is 15 residues long. Unmatched junction bases numbered 6, after V lost 5 bases and J lost 6 bases. The CDR3 DNA is TGTGCCAGTAGTTTTCCGGGACAGGTTAATTCACCCCTCCACTTT. Translation gives CASSFPGQVNSPLHF.

The chain carries TRBV28 and TRBJ2-7; TRBD2 matches at 12 bases. The V gene's germline CDR1 is MDHEN and CDR2 SYDVKM. The CDR3 has 15 amino acids. Germline trimming cut 7 bases from V and 12 bases from J; bases unmatched to any gene: 16. CDR3 sequence: CASNGWASGGAERYF. In nucleotides, the CDR3 is TGTGCCAGCAATGGTTGGGCTAGCGGGGGGGCGGAACGGTACTTC.

The gene calls are TRBV14 and TRBJ2-7; TRBD1 agrees at 10 bases. Germline V lookup: CDR1 SGHDN, CDR2 FVKESK. The CDR3 covers 16 residues. After removal of 0 bases from V and 5 bases from J, the junction contained 7 bases not matched to a gene. Here the CDR3 DNA reads TGTGCCAGCAGCCAAGATTGGGGACAGGGGATCCACGAGCAGTACTTC. It yields the protein CASSQDWGQGIHEQYF.

This clone was recorded once. The CDR3 nucleotides read TGTGCCAGCTCAGGGTCGGACACCGGGGAGCTGTTTTTT. Its translation: CASSGSDTGELFF. This chain joins TRBV28 and TRBJ2-2; D is perhaps TRBD1 (5 bases). The germline CDR1 and CDR2 sequences are MDHEN and SYDVKM. Between the trimmed V and J ends, which lost 8 bases and 3 bases, there was a span of 10 bases. This CDR3 is built from 13 residues.

The chain couples TRBV5-4 to TRBJ2-7; maybe TRBD1 (6 bases). CDR1 is SGHNT, CDR2 YYREEE, per germline (reference sequence). This CDR3 comprises 12 residues. V lost 4 bases and J 3 bases, leaving 8 bases between the germline ends. The CDR3 loop reads CASSMDSYEQYF. The CDR3 bases are TGTGCCAGCAGCATGGACAGCTACGAGCAGTACTTC.

This chain links TRBV27 with TRBJ2-5; TRBD2 agrees at 7 bases. Germline V gene lookup returns CDR1 MNHEY and CDR2 SMNVEV (reference sequence). V shed 3 bases and J 5 bases; nucleotides not matched to a gene: 3. This CDR3 has 13 residues. The CDR3 spells CASSLAGAETQYF. The CDR3 nucleotides read TGTGCCAGCAGTTTGGCGGGAGCGGAGACCCAGTACTTC.

The chain uses TRBV7-2 and TRBJ2-1; TRBD2 aligns across 12 bases. The CDR3 contains 13 residues. Trimming removed 5 bases from V and 12 bases from J; junction bases left unmatched: 5. Germline V gene lookup returns CDR1 SGHTA and CDR2 FQGNSA. This chain's CDR3 is CASSPWTSGTQFF. The CDR3 DNA follows: TGTGCCAGCAGCCCATGGACTAGCGGGACGCAGTTCTTC.

The V and J genes are TRBV6-5 and TRBJ1-6, with 8 bases lining up with TRBD1. The CDR3 consists of 13 residues. Losses at the gene ends were 7 bases for V and 7 bases for J; bases not matched to a gene: 3. Germline CDR1 MNHEY, CDR2 SVGAGI. The CDR3 loop is CASNRDRNSPLHF. The CDR3 DNA sequence: TGTGCCAGCAACCGGGACAGGAATTCACCCCTCCACTTT.

V gene TRBV30 combines with J gene TRBJ2-7; D not certain. Germline V lookup: CDR1 GTSNPN, CDR2 SVGIG (reference sequence). Trimming removed 1 base at V and 3 bases at J, with 4 bases between. The CDR3 extends over 11 amino acids. CDR3 sequence (DNA): TGTGCCTGGAGTGGCGACTACGAGCAGTACTTC. This codes for CAWSGDYEQYF.

V gene TRBV27 combines with J gene TRBJ1-2, with D tentatively TRBD1 (6 bases). The CDR3 is 17 amino acids. Per germline, CDR1 MNHEY and CDR2 SMNVEV (reference sequence). V gave up 2 bases and J gave up 4 bases, with 20 bases separating them. Here the CDR3 DNA reads TGTGCCAGCAGTTTAAGATTAGGGACAAATCTTTTCTATGGCTACACCTTC. It translates to CASSLRLGTNLFYGYTF.

Remarks on this clone: Other DNA sequences in the sample encode the same CDR3. The chain combines TRBV18 with TRBJ2-7; 10 bases are a match to TRBD1. Trimming at V came to 3 bases and at J to 4 bases, leaving 6 bases not matched to a gene. The CDR3 loop spans 15 amino acids. Germline-derived CDR1 and CDR2 are KGHSH and LQKENI. The CDR3 sequence is CASSPSGQGFYEQYF. The CDR3 DNA follows: TGTGCCAGCTCACCCTCGGGACAGGGGTTTTACGAGCAGTACTTC.

The rearrangement joins TRBV3-1 (or the pseudogene TRBV3-2) to TRBJ1-2; D not certain. The CDR3 has 13 amino acids. Germline-derived CDR1 and CDR2 are LGHDT and YNNKEL (reference sequence). Trimming shortened V by 4 bases and J by 4 bases, and 10 bases separated the two germline ends. This chain's CDR3 is CASSPSPSYGYTF. CDR3 in DNA: TGTGCCAGCAGCCCTTCCCCGAGCTATGGCTACACCTTC.

This chain connects TRBV18 to TRBJ2-5; D gene unclear. Germline V gene lookup returns CDR1 KGHSH and CDR2 LQKENI. V lost 0 bases, J lost 2 bases, and 10 bases lay in between. This CDR3 comprises 15 residues. The CDR3 nucleotides read TGTGCCAGCTCACCACCGAGCTCAGCGCAAGAGACCCAGTACTTC. It specifies CASSPPSSAQETQYF.

The V and J genes are TRBV28 and TRBJ2-7, with D possibly TRBD2 on 5 matching bases. V lost 3 bases and J 3 bases, leaving 21 bases between the germline ends. Germline V gives CDR1 MDHEN, CDR2 SYDVKM. This CDR3 comprises 17 residues. CDR3 sequence: CASSFHPSGSGFYEQYF. The CDR3 DNA reads as TGTGCCAGCAGTTTCCACCCGAGCGGATCCGGATTCTACGAGCAGTACTTC.

This clone was detected a few times. V and J are TRBV12-3 or TRBV12-4 and TRBJ2-2; no definite D call. V lost 7 bases and J lost 1, with 7 bases in between. CDR3 length: 13 amino acids. The DNA for the CDR3 is TGTGCCAGCACCCTACGGAACACCGGGGAGCTGTTTTTT. It yields the protein CASTLRNTGELFF.

The rearrangement uses TRBV5-1 and TRBJ1-1; weak D call: TRBD1 (5 bases). V was trimmed by 6 bases and J by 0 bases, leaving 15 bases between them. The CDR3 loop spans 15 amino acids. Per the germline V gene, CDR1 is SGHRS and CDR2 is YFSETQ. The chain's CDR3 is CASNQGSGMNTEAFF. As DNA, the CDR3 is TGCGCCAGCAATCAGGGATCTGGGATGAACACTGAAGCTTTCTTT.

The rearrangement links TRBV5-1 to TRBJ1-4; possible D gene TRBD1, 6 bases. The CDR3 has 15 residues. Looked up from germline, CDR1 is SGHRS and CDR2 is YFSETQ. The V gene lost 4 bases and the J gene lost 4 bases, with 14 bases spanning the gap. The CDR3 DNA follows: TGCGCCAGCAGCCAGCGGACAGCCCATAATGAAAAACTGTTTTTT. This encodes CASSQRTAHNEKLFF. The full variable domain, its missing parts supplied by reference TRBV5-1 and TRBJ1-4, is KAGVTQTPRYLIKTRGQQVTLSCSPISGHRSVSWYQQTPGQGLQFLFEYFSETQRNKGNFPGRFSGRQFSNSRSEMNVSTLELGDSALYLCASSQRTAHNEKLFFGSGTQLSVL.

This chain uses TRBV4-2 with TRBJ1-2; D possibly corresponds to TRBD1 (6 bases). This CDR3 region has 16 residues. The germline CDR1 and CDR2 sequences are LGHNA and YNFKEQ. V dropped 1 base and J dropped 4 bases, with 16 bases sitting between them. CDR3 sequence: CASSQVAQGVAYGYTF. CDR3 DNA sequence: TGTGCCAGCAGCCAAGTAGCACAGGGAGTTGCCTATGGCTACACCTTC.

This clone was seen just once. The rearrangement joins TRBV3-1 (or the pseudogene TRBV3-2) to TRBJ2-5; TRBD2 matches 11 bases. The CDR3 consists of 16 residues. The V gene end was trimmed by 4 bases and the J gene end by 1 base; junction bases not matched to a gene: 5. Germline V lookup: CDR1 LGHDT, CDR2 YNNKEL (reference sequence). The CDR3 region has the DNA TGTGCCAGCAGCCGGGGTAGCGGGGGGGTCCAAGAGACCCAGTACTTC. The encoded protein is CASSRGSGGVQETQYF.

The chain recombines TRBV5-8 with TRBJ2-7; perhaps TRBD1 as D (5 bases). The germline V gene has CDR1 SGHTS and CDR2 YDEGEE. Trimming pared 5 bases from V and 5 bases from J, leaving 14 bases between. The CDR3 is 13 amino acids. Here the CDR3 DNA reads TGTGCCAGCAGAAAAGGGGTGGCGGACGAGCAGTACTTC. This codes for CASRKGVADEQYF.

The chain carries TRBV5-1 and TRBJ1-6; D not certain. CDR1 SGHRS and CDR2 YFSETQ come from the germline V gene. V lost 0 bases, J lost 7 bases, and 14 bases lay in between. The CDR3 contains 16 residues. The CDR3 here is CASSLEVSGGNSPLHF. The CDR3 bases are TGCGCCAGCAGCTTGGAGGTGTCGGGTGGCAATTCACCCCTCCACTTT.

The chain links TRBV7-9 to TRBJ2-5; D is unresolved. Trimming took 1 base from V and 4 from J, leaving 7 bases between them. CDR3 size: 13 residues. Germline lookup yields CDR1 SEHNR and CDR2 FQNEAQ (reference sequence). CDR3 nucleotide sequence: TGTGCCAGCAGCTTAGTAGTTGGAGAGACCCAGTACTTC. Its protein product is CASSLVVGETQYF.

The rearrangement links TRBV7-2 to TRBJ2-1; D might be TRBD1 (6 bases). Germline CDR1 reads SGHTA; CDR2 reads FQGNSA. There are 14 residues in the CDR3. Between the trimmed V and J ends, which lost 2 bases and 4 bases, there was a span of 9 bases. The CDR3 loop reads CASSLHQGYNEQFF. The CDR3 coding sequence is TGTGCCAGCAGCTTACACCAGGGGTACAATGAGCAGTTCTTC.

This clone was detected only a few times. The chain uses TRBV9 and TRBJ2-7; TRBD2 matches 8 bases. The V and J ends lost 0 bases and 5 bases, in that order; junction bases with no gene match: 4. Germline-derived CDR1 and CDR2 are SGDLS and YYNGEE. CDR3 length equals 14 residues. CDR3 in amino acids: CASSVAAGGDEQYF. The DNA for the CDR3 is TGTGCCAGCAGCGTAGCGGCGGGAGGAGACGAGCAGTACTTC. Full variable domain (rest looked up from reference TRBV9 and TRBJ2-7): DSGVTQTPKHLITATGQRVTLRCSPRSGDLSVYWYQQSLDQGLQFLIQYYNGEERAKGNILERFSAQQFPDLHSELNLSSLELGDSALYFCASSVAAGGDEQYFGPGTRLTVT.

V is TRBV14 and J is TRBJ2-2; TRBD2 might be the D (6 bases). The germline V gene encodes CDR1 SGHDN and CDR2 FVKESK. This CDR3 has 16 amino acids. Trimming cost V 4 bases and J 4 bases, with 16 bases left between them. The CDR3 spells CASSPQGGLSTGELFF. In DNA, the CDR3 is TGTGCCAGCAGCCCGCAAGGTGGACTAAGCACCGGGGAGCTGTTTTTT.

This clone was counted between two and nine times. V is TRBV9 and J is TRBJ2-2; 7 bases fit TRBD2. CDR3 size: 16 residues. Germline lookup yields CDR1 SGDLS and CDR2 YYNGEE. V lost 4 bases, J lost 6 bases, and 12 bases stayed unmatched. The CDR3 DNA reads as TGTGCCAGCAGCCATGATCCGGGACTAAGCTCCGGGGAGCTGTTTTTT. This gives the protein CASSHDPGLSSGELFF.